The clone carrying this T cell receptor (beta chain) was observed a few times. Antigen: not known. This sample was included in a study of cytomegalovirus exposure and HLA in healthy donors. Regarding the study as a whole: Rarity marked most TCR sequences, yet some public TCRs occurred in many donors.

Primers: 60 Vbeta forward and 13 Jbeta reverse. Here immunoSEQ multiplex PCR was the method, and the copy in TCRdb shows in-frame clones only, minus some. The sample holds 140,000 or so clones; 88% are singletons and the top ten take roughly 0.53%. Germline V CDR1 and CDR2: LGHNA, YSLEER. The CDR3 loop spans 15 amino acids. V was cut by 0 bases and J by 2 bases, with 8 bases left in between. This TCR was recovered from a middle-aged woman in good health and CMV-seronegative. Sequenced input: PBMCs. V gene TRBV4-3 combines with J gene TRBJ1-5, with D perhaps TRBD1 (5 bases). The CDR3 loop is CASSQERRGNQPQHF. DNA of the CDR3: TGCGCCAGCAGCCAAGAACGCAGGGGCAATCAGCCCCAGCATTTT.